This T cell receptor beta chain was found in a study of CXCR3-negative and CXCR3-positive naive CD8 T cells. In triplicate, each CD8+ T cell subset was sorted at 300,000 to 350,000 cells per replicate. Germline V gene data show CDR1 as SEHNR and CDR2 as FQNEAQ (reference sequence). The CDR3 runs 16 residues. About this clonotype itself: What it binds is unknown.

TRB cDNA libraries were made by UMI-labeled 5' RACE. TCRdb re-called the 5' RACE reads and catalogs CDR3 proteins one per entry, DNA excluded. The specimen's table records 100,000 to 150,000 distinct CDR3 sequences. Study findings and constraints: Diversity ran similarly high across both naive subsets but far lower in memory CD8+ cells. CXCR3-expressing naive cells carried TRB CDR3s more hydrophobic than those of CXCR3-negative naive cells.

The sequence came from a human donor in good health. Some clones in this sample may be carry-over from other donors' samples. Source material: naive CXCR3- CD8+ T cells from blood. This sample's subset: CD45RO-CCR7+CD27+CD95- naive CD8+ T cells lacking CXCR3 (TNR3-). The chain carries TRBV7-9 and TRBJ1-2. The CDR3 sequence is CASSLALQEARLGYTF.